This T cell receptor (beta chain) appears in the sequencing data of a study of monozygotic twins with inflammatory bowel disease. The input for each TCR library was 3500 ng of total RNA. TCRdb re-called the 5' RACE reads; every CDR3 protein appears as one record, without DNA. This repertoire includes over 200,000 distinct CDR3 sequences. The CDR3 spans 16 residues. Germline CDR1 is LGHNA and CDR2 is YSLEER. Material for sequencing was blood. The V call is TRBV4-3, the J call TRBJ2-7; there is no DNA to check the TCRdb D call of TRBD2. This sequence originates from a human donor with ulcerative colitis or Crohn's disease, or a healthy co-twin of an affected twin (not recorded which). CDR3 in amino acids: CASSQDKTSGSYEQYF.